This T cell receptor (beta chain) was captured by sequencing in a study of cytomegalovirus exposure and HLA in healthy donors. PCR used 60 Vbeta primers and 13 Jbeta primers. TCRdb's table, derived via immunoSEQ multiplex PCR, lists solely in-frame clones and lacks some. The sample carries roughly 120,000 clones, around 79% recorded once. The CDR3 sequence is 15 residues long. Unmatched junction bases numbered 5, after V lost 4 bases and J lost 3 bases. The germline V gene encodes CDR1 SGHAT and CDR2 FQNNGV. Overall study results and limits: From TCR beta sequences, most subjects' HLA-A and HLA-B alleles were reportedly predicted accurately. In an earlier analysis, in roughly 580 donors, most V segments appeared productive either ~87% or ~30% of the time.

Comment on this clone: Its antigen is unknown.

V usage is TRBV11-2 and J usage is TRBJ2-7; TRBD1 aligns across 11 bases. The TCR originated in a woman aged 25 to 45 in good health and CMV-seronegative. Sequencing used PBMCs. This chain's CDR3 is CASSSTGTGGYEQYF. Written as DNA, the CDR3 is TGTGCCAGCAGCTCCACCGGGACAGGGGGCTACGAGCAGTACTTC.